Each of the 15 T cell receptor beta chains below was sequenced from the same sample in a study of tumor and adjacent non-tumor tissue in lung cancer. No cell sorting was done before RNA was extracted from the tissue. More than 3 cm separated this lung sample from the edge of the tumor. TCRbeta libraries were built with three rounds of nested PCR, modified from ARM-PCR. TCRdb re-analysed the multiplex PCR reads in MiXCR, keeping a single row per CDR3 protein. The sample includes around 39,000 distinct CDR3 sequences, roughly 60% seen only once; the top ten take under 50%. Input material: distant non-tumor lung tissue. All receptors come from a man aged 50 or older with non-small cell lung cancer.

In this sample, this clonotype turned up many times. The chain employs TRBV12-3 or TRBV12-4 and TRBJ2-2; TRBD1 matches 9 bases. The CDR3 runs to 17 residues. Germline trimming cut 2 bases from V and 2 bases from J; bases unmatched to any gene: 6. This chain's CDR3 is CASSLWTGAVNTGELFF. The CDR3 coding sequence is TGTGCCAGCAGTTTATGGACAGGGGCAGTTAACACCGGGGAGCTGTTTTTT.

With respect to this clonotype: A much larger clone differs by one base, so this may be a read error. The chain combines TRBV2 with TRBJ1-5, with 8 positions matching TRBD1. The ends lost 4 bases at V and 5 bases at J; junction bases unmatched: 7. The CDR3 covers 15 residues. Germline assignment: CDR1 SNHLY and CDR2 FYNNEI. Written as DNA, the CDR3 is TGTGCCAGCAGTGGGAGGCAGGGGGCCCATCAGCCCCAGCATTTT. Protein product: CASSGRQGAHQPQHF.

In regard to this clonotype: This may be a read error, as it is one base from a much larger clone. The rearrangement links TRBV2 to TRBJ2-7; the match to TRBD1 covers 9 bases. From germline, CDR1 is SNHLY and CDR2 FYNNEI. This CDR3 is built from 13 residues. V lost 5 bases and J lost 6; bases outside the gene matches: 5. DNA of the CDR3: TGTGCCAGCAGTAACCGGACAGGGGTCGAGCAGTACTTC. Protein sequence: CASSNRTGVEQYF. The entire variable domain, with the rest obtained from reference TRBV2 and TRBJ2-7, is as follows: EPEVTQTPSHQVTQMGQEVILRCVPISNHLYFYWYRQILGQKVEFLVSFYNNEISEKSEIFDDQFSVERPDGSNFTLKIRSTKLEDSAMYFCASSNRTGVEQYFGPGTRLTVT.

Turning to this clonotype: A much larger clonotype is one base distant, so this may be a read error. V usage is TRBV20-1 and J usage is TRBJ2-3; TRBD1 matches at 10 bases. CDR3 length: 13 residues. Germline assignment: CDR1 DFQATT and CDR2 SNEGSKA (reference sequence). Here the CDR3 reads CSAETGGTDKQYF. CDR3 DNA: TGCAGTGCTGAGACAGGGGGCACAGATAAGCAGTATTTT.

This clonotype was observed a handful of times. One base away lies a much larger clone, so this may be a sequencing read error. The V call is TRBV4-1, the J call TRBJ1-2; no clear D gene. CDR1 and CDR2 (germline): MGHRA, YSYEKL. This CDR3 spans 15 amino acids. CDR3 region: CASSQEPGSSYDYTF. CDR3 coding DNA: TGCGCCAGCAGCCAAGAGCCTGGATCAAGTTATGACTACACCTTC.

On this clonotype: At one of its ends the junction is not consistent with the germline gene, which may arise from a read error. The rearrangement joins TRBV5-1 to TRBJ2-2; 7 bases align to TRBD2. The CDR3 spans 16 residues. Per the germline V gene, CDR1 is SGHRS and CDR2 is YFSETQ. Here the CDR3 reads CAGSLMLAENTGELFF. As DNA, the CDR3 is TGCGCCGGCAGCCTGATGCTAGCGGAAAACACCGGGGAGCTGTTTTTT. Variable domain in full (rest from reference TRBV5-1 and TRBJ2-2): KAGVTQTPRYLIKTRGQQVTLSCSPISGHRSVSWYQQTPGQGLQFLFEYFSETQRNKGNFPGRFSGRQFSNSRSEMNVSTLELGDSALYLCAGSLMLAENTGELFFGEGSRLTVL.

As regards this clonotype: The junction departs from the called germline gene at one end, perhaps through a read error. The V and J genes are TRBV18 and TRBJ1-5; D call uncertain. The CDR3 totals 16 residues. Germline V gene lookup returns CDR1 KGHSH and CDR2 LQKENI. CDR3 coding DNA: TGTGGCAGCTCACCAAGGAAAAGAGATAGCAATCAGCCCCAGCATTTT. Translating gives CGSSPRKRDSNQPQHF.

This clonotype was seen ten or more times. The genes are TRBV6-1 and TRBJ1-4; D possibly corresponds to TRBD1 (6 bases). This CDR3 is built from 16 residues. Per germline, CDR1 MNHNS and CDR2 SASEGT. Trimming shortened V by 5 bases and J by 4 bases, and 17 bases separated the two germline ends. This chain's CDR3 is CASSITQGPVNEKLFF. The CDR3 DNA is TGTGCCAGCAGTATCACCCAGGGGCCTGTTAATGAAAAACTGTTTTTT.

Of note for this clonotype: Compared with germline, one end of the junction differs, possibly owing to a read error. The CDR3 DNA reads TGCAGCGTCGAAGCCCAGGGCTACGAGCAGAACTTC. Protein: CSVEAQGYEQNF. The V call is TRBV29-1, the J call TRBJ2-7, with D tentatively TRBD1 (5 bases). From germline, CDR1 is SQVTM and CDR2 ANQGSEA. The CDR3 consists of 12 residues.

This rearrangement joins TRBV30 to TRBJ1-2; D gene unclear. The V end was cut by 8 bases, the J end by 3 bases, with 13 bases between. Per the germline V gene, CDR1 is GTSNPN and CDR2 is SVGIG (reference sequence). The CDR3 consists of 12 residues. The DNA of the CDR3 is TGTGCCAGTCTGCTCGGGGACTATGGCTACACCTTC. Translation gives CASLLGDYGYTF.

In regard to this clonotype: This sequence may be a read error, since a much larger clone differs from it by one base. The chain couples TRBV12-3 or TRBV12-4 to TRBJ2-5; 10 positions match TRBD1. The CDR3 sequence is 14 residues long. DNA of the CDR3: TGTGCCAGCAGACCCGACAGGGGGCAAGAGGCCCAGTACTTC. It is translated as CASRPDRGQEAQYF.

The chain couples TRBV6-9 to TRBJ1-5; the D is unclear. V gave up 5 bases and J gave up 0 bases, with 17 bases separating them. This CDR3 has 17 residues. The germline CDR1 and CDR2 sequences are MNHGY and SVAAGI. The DNA of the CDR3 is TGTGCCAGCAGTCCAATAATGTCCGACTATAGCAATCAGCCCCAGCATTTT. Its protein is CASSPIMSDYSNQPQHF.

A word on this clonotype: Likely a read error: the CDR3 ends without its conserved phenylalanine or tryptophan. This chain links TRBV12-3 or TRBV12-4 with TRBJ1-2; D ambiguous. The CDR3 is 13 amino acids. The CDR3 loop is CTSSLRARDSYTL. The CDR3 coding sequence is TGTACCAGCAGCCTCAGAGCTAGGGATTCCTACACCTTG.

The CDR3 sequence: CASSRQGPEDTQYF. The DNA of the CDR3 is TGTGCCAGCAGCCGACAGGGCCCCGAAGATACGCAGTATTTT. The chain links TRBV27 to TRBJ2-3; 7 bases map to TRBD1. This CDR3 is built from 14 residues. After removal of 6 bases from V and 5 bases from J, the junction contained 8 bases not matched to a gene. The germline V gene has CDR1 MNHEY and CDR2 SMNVEV (reference sequence).

A remark on this clonotype: A read error is possible here, since a much larger clone lies one base away. The chain combines TRBV7-2 with TRBJ2-7; 8 bases agree with TRBD1. The CDR3 has 14 amino acids. CDR1 and CDR2 (germline): SGHTA, FQGNSA. CDR3 DNA: TGTGCCAGCAGCTTAGATCAGGGGGCCTACGAGCTGTACTTC. This translates into CASSLDQGAYELYF. Full variable domain (remainder filled in from reference TRBV7-2 and TRBJ2-7): GAGVSQSPSNKVTEKGKDVELRCDPISGHTALYWYRQSLGQGLEFLIYFQGNSAPDKSGLPSDRFSAERTGGSVSTLTIQRTQQEDSAVYLCASSLDQGAYELYFGPGTRLTVT.